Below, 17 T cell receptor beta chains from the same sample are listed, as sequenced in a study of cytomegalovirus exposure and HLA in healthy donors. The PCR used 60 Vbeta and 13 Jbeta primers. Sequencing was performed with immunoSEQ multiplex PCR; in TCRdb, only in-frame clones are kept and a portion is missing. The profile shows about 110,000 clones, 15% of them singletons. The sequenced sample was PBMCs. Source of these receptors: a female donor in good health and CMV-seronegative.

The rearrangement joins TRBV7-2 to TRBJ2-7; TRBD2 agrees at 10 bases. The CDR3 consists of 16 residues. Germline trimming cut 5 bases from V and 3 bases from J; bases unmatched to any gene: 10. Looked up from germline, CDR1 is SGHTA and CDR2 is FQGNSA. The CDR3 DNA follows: TGTGCCAGCAGCCCTAGCGGGAGTGGTGTCCTCTACGAGCAGTACTTC. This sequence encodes CASSPSGSGVLYEQYF.

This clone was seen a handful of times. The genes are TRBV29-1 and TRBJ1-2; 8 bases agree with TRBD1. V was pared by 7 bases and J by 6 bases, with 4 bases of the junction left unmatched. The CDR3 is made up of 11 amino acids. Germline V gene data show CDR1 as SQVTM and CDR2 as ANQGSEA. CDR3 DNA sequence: TGCAGCGCAGCGACAGGGGATGGCTACACCTTC. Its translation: CSAATGDGYTF.

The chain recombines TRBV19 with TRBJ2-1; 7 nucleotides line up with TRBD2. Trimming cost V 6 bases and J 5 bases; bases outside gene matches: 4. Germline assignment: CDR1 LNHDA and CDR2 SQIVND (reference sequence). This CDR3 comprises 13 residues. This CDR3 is CASRASGNNEQFF. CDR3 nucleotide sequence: TGTGCCAGTAGGGCTAGCGGTAACAATGAGCAGTTCTTC. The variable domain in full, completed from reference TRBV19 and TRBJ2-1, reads DGGITQSPKYLFRKEGQNVTLSCEQNLNHDAMYWYRQDPGQGLRLIYYSQIVNDFQKGDIAEGYSVSREKKESFPLTVTSAQKNPTAFYLCASRASGNNEQFFGPGTRLTVL.

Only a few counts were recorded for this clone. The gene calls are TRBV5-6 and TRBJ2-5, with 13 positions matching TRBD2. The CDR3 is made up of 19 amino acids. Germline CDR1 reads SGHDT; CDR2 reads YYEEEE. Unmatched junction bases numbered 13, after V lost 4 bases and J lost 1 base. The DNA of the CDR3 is TGTGCCAGCAGCATCCGGACTAGCGGGAGACAGGGGCCCCAAGAGACCCAGTACTTC. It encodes CASSIRTSGRQGPQETQYF.

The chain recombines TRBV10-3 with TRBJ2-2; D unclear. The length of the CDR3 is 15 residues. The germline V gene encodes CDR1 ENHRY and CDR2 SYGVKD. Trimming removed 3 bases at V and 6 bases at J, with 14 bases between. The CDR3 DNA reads TGTGCCATCAGTGAATCTGTTCTACGGGCCGGGGAGCTGTTTTTT. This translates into CAISESVLRAGELFF.

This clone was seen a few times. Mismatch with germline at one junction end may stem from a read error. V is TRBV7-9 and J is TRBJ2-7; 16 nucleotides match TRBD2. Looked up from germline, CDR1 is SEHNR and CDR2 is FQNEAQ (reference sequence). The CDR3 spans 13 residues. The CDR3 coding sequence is TGTGCCAGCAGCTCGGGACTAGCGGGAGGGATCGACTTC. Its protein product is CASSSGLAGGIDF.

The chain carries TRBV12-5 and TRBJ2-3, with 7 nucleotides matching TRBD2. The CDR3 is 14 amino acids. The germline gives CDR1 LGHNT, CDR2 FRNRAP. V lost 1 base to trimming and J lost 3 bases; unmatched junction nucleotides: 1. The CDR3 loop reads CASGLGLATDTQYF. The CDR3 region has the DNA TGTGCTAGTGGTTTGGGACTAGCAACAGATACGCAGTATTTT.

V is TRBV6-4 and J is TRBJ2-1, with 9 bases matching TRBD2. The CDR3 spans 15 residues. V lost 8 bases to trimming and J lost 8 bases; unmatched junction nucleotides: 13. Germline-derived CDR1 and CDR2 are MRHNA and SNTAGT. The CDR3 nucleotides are TGTGCCAGCTCCCGATCCAGCGGGGGGTTCTATGAGCAGTTCTTC. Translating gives CASSRSSGGFYEQFF.

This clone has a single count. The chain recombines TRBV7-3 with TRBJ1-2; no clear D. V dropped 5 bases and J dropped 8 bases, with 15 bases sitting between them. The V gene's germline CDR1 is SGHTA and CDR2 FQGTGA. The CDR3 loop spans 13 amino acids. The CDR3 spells CASSVAGVGGYTF. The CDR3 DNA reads TGTGCCAGCAGCGTAGCCGGGGTGGGCGGCTACACCTTC.

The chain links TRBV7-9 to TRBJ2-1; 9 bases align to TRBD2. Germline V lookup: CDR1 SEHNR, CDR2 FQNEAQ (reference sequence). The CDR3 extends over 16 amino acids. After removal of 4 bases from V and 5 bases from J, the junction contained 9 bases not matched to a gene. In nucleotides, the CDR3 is TGTGCCAGCAGCTCCCAACGGGTAGCGGGAGACAATGAGCAGTTCTTC. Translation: CASSSQRVAGDNEQFF.

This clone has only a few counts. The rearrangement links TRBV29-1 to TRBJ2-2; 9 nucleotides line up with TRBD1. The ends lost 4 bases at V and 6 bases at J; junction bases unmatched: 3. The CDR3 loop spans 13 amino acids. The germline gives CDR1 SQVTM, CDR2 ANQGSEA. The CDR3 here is CSVGTGEAGELFF. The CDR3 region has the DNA TGCAGCGTTGGGACAGGGGAGGCCGGGGAGCTGTTTTTT.

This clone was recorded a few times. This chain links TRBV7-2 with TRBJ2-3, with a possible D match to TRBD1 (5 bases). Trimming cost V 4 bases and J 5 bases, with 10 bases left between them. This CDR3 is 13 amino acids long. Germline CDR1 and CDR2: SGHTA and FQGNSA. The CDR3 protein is CASSSRQLDTQYF. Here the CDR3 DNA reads TGTGCCAGCAGCTCCCGACAGTTAGATACGCAGTATTTT.

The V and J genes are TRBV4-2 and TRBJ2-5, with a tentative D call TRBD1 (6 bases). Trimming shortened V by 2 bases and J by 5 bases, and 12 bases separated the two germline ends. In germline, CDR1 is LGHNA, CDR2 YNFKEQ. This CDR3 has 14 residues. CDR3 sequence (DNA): TGTGCCAGCAGCCAACCTGGACAGCGGGAGACCCAGTACTTC. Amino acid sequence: CASSQPGQRETQYF.

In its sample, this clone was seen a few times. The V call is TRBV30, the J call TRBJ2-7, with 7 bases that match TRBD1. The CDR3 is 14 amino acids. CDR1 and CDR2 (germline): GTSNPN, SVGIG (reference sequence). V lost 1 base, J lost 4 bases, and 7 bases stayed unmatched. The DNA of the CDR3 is TGTGCCTGGAGTGGGACAGGAATAGATTACGAGCAGTACTTC. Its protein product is CAWSGTGIDYEQYF.

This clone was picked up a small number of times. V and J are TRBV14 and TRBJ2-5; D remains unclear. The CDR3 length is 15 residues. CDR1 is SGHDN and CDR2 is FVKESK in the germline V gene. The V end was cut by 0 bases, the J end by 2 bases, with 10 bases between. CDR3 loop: CASSQEISLQETQYF. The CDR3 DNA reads TGTGCCAGCAGCCAAGAGATTAGCTTGCAAGAGACCCAGTACTTC. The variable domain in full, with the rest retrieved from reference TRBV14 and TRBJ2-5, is EAGVTQFPSHSVIEKGQTVTLRCDPISGHDNLYWYRRVMGKEIKFLLHFVKESKQDESGMPNNRFLAERTGGTYSTLKVQPAELEDSGVYFCASSQEISLQETQYFGPGTRLLVL.

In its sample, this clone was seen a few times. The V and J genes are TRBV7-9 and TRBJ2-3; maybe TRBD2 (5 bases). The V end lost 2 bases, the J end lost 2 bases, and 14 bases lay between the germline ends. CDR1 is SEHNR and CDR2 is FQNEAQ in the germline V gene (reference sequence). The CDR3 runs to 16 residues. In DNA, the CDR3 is TGTGCCAGCAGCTTAAGTAGCGTGGGTTACACAGATACGCAGTATTTT. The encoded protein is CASSLSSVGYTDTQYF. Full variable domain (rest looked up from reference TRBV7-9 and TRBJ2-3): DTGVSQNPRHKITKRGQNVTFRCDPISEHNRLYWYRQTLGQGPEFLTYFQNEAQLEKSRLLSDRFSAERPKGSFSTLEIQRTEQGDSAMYLCASSLSSVGYTDTQYFGPGTRLTVL.

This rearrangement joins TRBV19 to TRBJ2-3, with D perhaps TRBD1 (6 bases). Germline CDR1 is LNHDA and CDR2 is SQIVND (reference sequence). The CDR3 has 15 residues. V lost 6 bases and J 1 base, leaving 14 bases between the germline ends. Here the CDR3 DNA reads TGTGCCAGTAGGGTGGACAGTCGACGCACAGATACGCAGTATTTT. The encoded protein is CASRVDSRRTDTQYF.